This paragraph reports one TCR beta chain. Using immunoSEQ multiplex PCR, the repertoire was profiled, and TCRdb retains in-frame clones only, with some absent. The sample comprises roughly 120,000 clones, about nine tenths of which are singletons, and about 4.2% rests with the top ten. The sample is drawn from a study of control samples from healthy donors and cancer patients. The CDR3 has 13 residues. Trimming cost V 5 bases and J 3 bases; bases outside gene matches: 1. The receptor was derived from a human donor in good health. The donor label of this sample is uncertain. The sequenced sample was blood. This chain uses TRBV12-3 or TRBV12-4 with TRBJ2-4; 7 bases are shared with TRBD1. In DNA, the CDR3 is TGTGCCAGCAGTCGGGACAGCAAAAACATTCAGTACTTC. Its protein product is CASSRDSKNIQYF.